This T cell receptor beta chain was sequenced in a study of T-cell reconstitution after alpha-beta-depleted transplantation in children. Study outcomes and limitations: After transplant, at about two months, alpha-beta T cells were reportedly derived from several hundred expanded graft clones. A year post-transplant, T-cell counts and diversity derived mostly from newly produced T cells.

About this clonotype: Its matching antigen is unknown.

The TCRbeta library incorporated unique molecular identifiers. MiXCR, run by TCRdb on the PCR reads, gives a single entry per CDR3 protein. This repertoire shows 490,000 or so distinct CDR3 sequences, over 9.5% found once; its top ten account for just over 2%. The CDR3 loop spans 15 amino acids. V gave up 5 bases and J gave up 3 bases; unmatched junction bases: 10. Germline CDR1 SGHVS, CDR2 FNYEAQ. The sample in question was PBMCs, obtained before TCRalphabeta/CD19-depleted stem cell transplant. V is TRBV7-6 and J is TRBJ2-7; TRBD1 matches 7 bases. The sequence was obtained from a child under 10 years old with inherited bone marrow failure, due to receive a stem cell transplant. DNA for the CDR3: TGTGCCAGCAGCCCAGGGACAGCCCCGGACTACGAGCAGTACTTC. Its protein is CASSPGTAPDYEQYF.